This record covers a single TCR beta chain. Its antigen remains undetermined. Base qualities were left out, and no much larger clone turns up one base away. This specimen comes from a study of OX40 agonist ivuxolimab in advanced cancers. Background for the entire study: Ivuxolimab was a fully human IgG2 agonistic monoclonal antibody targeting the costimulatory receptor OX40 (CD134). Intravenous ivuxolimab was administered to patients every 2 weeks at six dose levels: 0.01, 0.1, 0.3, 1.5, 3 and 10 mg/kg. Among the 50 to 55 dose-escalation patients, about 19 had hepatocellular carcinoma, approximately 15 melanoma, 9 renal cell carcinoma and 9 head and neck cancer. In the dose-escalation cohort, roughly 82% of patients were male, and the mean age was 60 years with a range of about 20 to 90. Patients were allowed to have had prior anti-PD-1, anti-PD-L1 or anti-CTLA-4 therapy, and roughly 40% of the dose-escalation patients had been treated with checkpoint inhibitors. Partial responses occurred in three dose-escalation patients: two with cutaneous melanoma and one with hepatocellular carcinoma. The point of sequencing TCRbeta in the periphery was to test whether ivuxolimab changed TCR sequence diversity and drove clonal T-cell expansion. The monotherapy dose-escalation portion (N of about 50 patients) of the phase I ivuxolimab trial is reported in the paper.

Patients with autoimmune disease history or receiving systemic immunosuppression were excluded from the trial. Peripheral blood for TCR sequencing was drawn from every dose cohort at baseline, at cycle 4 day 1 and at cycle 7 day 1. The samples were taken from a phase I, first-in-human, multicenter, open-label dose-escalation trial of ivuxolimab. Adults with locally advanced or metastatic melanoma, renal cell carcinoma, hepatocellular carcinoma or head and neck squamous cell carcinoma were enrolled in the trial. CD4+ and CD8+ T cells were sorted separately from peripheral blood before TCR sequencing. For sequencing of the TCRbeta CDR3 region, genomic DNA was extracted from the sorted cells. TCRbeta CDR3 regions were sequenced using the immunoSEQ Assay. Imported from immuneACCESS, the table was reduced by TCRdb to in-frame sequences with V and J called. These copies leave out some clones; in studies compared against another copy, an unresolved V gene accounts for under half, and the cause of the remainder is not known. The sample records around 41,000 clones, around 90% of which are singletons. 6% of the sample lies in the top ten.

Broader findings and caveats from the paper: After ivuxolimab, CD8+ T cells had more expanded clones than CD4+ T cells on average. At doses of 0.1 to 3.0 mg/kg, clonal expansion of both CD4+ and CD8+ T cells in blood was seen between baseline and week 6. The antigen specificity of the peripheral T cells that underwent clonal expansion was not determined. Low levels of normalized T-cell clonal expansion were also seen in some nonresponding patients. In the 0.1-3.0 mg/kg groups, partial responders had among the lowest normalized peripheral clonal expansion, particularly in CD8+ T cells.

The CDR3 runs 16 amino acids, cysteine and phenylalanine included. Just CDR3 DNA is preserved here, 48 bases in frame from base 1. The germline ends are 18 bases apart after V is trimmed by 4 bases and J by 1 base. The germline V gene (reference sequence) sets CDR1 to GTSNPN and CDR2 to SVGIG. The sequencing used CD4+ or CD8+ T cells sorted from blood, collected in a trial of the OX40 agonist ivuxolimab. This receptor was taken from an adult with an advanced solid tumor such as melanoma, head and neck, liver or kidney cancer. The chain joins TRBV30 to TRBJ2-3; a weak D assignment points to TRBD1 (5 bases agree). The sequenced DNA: TGTGCCTGGACCCTGGGGTGGGGCAGGGGCACAGATACGCAGTATTTT. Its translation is CAWTLGWGRGTDTQYF.